A selection of T cell receptor beta chains follows, all from one sample in a study of CD8+ T cells in alopecia areata. Profiling relied on immunoSEQ multiplex PCR, and the TCRdb table lists in-frame clones only, not all of them. This repertoire shows 150,000 or so clones, over 45% found once; its top ten account for approximately 7%. The sequencing sample was made of CD4+ T cells sorted from blood. These receptor sequences come from a human donor with alopecia areata. CDR3s include the opening cysteine and the closing phenylalanine or tryptophan. The D gene is left open where the match is weak. Clone size is shown for a subset of rows, as once, few, many or a class of expanded clone.

CDR3: CASSVETAEKLFF
DNA: TGTGCCAGCAGTGTCGAGACCGCTGAAAAACTGTTTTTT
size: NA
D: NA
J: TRBJ1-4
V: TRBV2

CDR3: CASSEIGRGGGYTF
DNA: TGTGCCAGCAGTGAAATTGGCAGGGGTGGTGGCTACACCTTC
size: NA
D: NA
J: TRBJ1-2
V: TRBV6-1

CDR3: CASSSAGGSATDTQYF
DNA: TGTGCCAGCAGCTCAGCAGGTGGGAGTGCTACAGATACGCAGTATTTT
size: few
D: NA
J: TRBJ2-3
V: TRBV5-4

CDR3: CASSLDRAGLEQFF
DNA: TGCGCCAGCAGCTTGGACCGAGCGGGATTGGAGCAGTTCTTC
size: NA
D: TRBD2
J: TRBJ2-1
V: TRBV5-1

CDR3: CATSRDPEPQYF
DNA: TGTGCCACCAGCAGAGATCCAGAGCCCCAGTACTTC
size: few
D: NA
J: TRBJ2-5
V: TRBV15

CDR3: CASSFRDGSNNEQFF
DNA: TGTGCCAGCAGCTTTCGGGACGGATCAAACAATGAGCAGTTCTTC
size: NA
D: NA
J: TRBJ2-1
V: TRBV5-4

CDR3: CASSNGQAIPYEQYF
DNA: TGCGCCAGCAGCAATGGACAGGCGATACCCTACGAGCAGTACTTC
size: NA
D: TRBD1
J: TRBJ2-7
V: TRBV5-1

CDR3: CASSPGGRTSSYNEQFF
DNA: TGCGCCAGCAGCCCGGGGGGGCGGACCAGCTCCTACAATGAGCAGTTCTTC
size: few
D: TRBD2
J: TRBJ2-1
V: TRBV5-1

CDR3: CASRRVEIGGEQFF
DNA: TGTGCCAGCAGACGGGTAGAGATTGGGGGCGAGCAGTTCTTC
size: NA
D: NA
J: TRBJ2-1
V: TRBV11-2

CDR3: CASSAFGAGRNTEAFF
DNA: NA
size: NA
D: NA
J: TRBJ1-1
V: TRBV28

CDR3: CASSPPGTVEETQYF
DNA: TGTGCCAGCTCACCACCAGGCACAGTCGAAGAGACCCAGTACTTC
size: NA
D: NA
J: TRBJ2-5
V: TRBV18

CDR3: CASSLSSREQYF
DNA: TGCGCCAGCAGCTTGTCCTCTCGCGAGCAGTACTTC
size: NA
D: NA
J: TRBJ2-7
V: TRBV5-1

CDR3: CSVGWFRGLNYEQYF
DNA: TGCAGCGTGGGGTGGTTCAGGGGGCTCAACTACGAGCAGTACTTC
size: once
D: TRBD1
J: TRBJ2-7
V: TRBV29-1

CDR3: CASSPVGGPPAGDYGYTF
DNA: TGTGCCAGCTCACCCGTTGGGGGTCCGCCCGCGGGGGACTATGGCTACACCTTC
size: few
D: NA
J: TRBJ1-2
V: TRBV18

CDR3: CASIGQGIKTQYF
DNA: TGTGCCAGCATTGGACAGGGGATAAAGACCCAGTACTTC
size: NA
D: TRBD1
J: TRBJ2-5
V: TRBV6-1

CDR3: CASSPNRLGQHF
DNA: TGTGCCAGTAGTCCAAATCGGCTGGGCCAGCATTTT
size: few
D: NA
J: TRBJ1-5
V: TRBV19

CDR3: CAWSRQVNTEAFF
DNA: TGTGCCTGGAGTAGACAGGTGAACACTGAAGCTTTCTTT
size: NA
D: NA
J: TRBJ1-1
V: TRBV30

CDR3: CASSPRVGAGSGELFF
DNA: TGCGCCAGCAGCCCTCGAGTGGGGGCTGGATCCGGGGAGCTGTTTTTT
size: NA
D: NA
J: TRBJ2-2
V: TRBV5-1

CDR3: CSVLVLTWGYEQYF
DNA: TGCAGCGTTTTAGTTCTGACATGGGGGTACGAGCAGTACTTC
size: NA
D: NA
J: TRBJ2-7
V: TRBV29-1

CDR3: CASSLAGTGNEQFF
DNA: TGCGCCAGCAGCTTGGCCGGGACCGGGAATGAGCAGTTCTTC
size: NA
D: NA
J: TRBJ2-1
V: TRBV5-1

CDR3: CASSRQTGTSTDTQYF
DNA: TGTGCCAGCAGCCGCCAGACAGGGACTAGCACAGATACGCAGTATTTT
size: NA
D: NA
J: TRBJ2-3
V: TRBV5-6

CDR3: CASSEVSGGRTF
DNA: TGTGCCAGCAGTGAAGTCTCAGGAGGGCGCACCTTC
size: NA
D: NA
J: TRBJ1-2
V: TRBV2

CDR3: CSGRLAGGNEQFF
DNA: TGCAGCGGCCGACTAGCGGGAGGGAATGAGCAGTTCTTC
size: few
D: TRBD2
J: TRBJ2-1
V: TRBV29-1

CDR3: CSVRLAGFPSSSYEQYF
DNA: TGCAGCGTCCGACTAGCGGGGTTCCCCTCGAGCTCCTACGAGCAGTACTTC
size: NA
D: TRBD2
J: TRBJ2-7
V: TRBV29-1

CDR3: CATSRFGTGETQYF
DNA: TGTGCCACCAGCAGGTTTGGGACAGGAGAGACCCAGTACTTC
size: NA
D: TRBD1
J: TRBJ2-5
V: TRBV15

CDR3: CSATGQGTISEAFF
DNA: TGCAGCGCTACGGGACAGGGGACAATATCTGAAGCTTTCTTT
size: NA
D: TRBD1
J: TRBJ1-1
V: TRBV29-1

CDR3: CASSLVKAASDTQYF
DNA: TGCGCCAGCAGCTTGGTAAAGGCAGCGTCAGATACGCAGTATTTT
size: NA
D: NA
J: TRBJ2-3
V: TRBV5-1

CDR3: CASGDRPQETQYF
DNA: TGTGCCAGCGGCGACAGGCCCCAAGAGACCCAGTACTTC
size: NA
D: NA
J: TRBJ2-5
V: TRBV6-6

CDR3: CSVRTGGNQPQHF
DNA: TGCAGCGTTAGGACAGGGGGGAATCAGCCCCAGCATTTT
size: NA
D: TRBD1
J: TRBJ1-5
V: TRBV29-1

CDR3: CSVEEDTQYF
DNA: TGCAGCGTTGAAGAGGATACGCAGTATTTT
size: NA
D: NA
J: TRBJ2-3
V: TRBV29-1

CDR3: CASSASGTGRTRGYTF
DNA: TGTGCCAGCAGTGCCTCCGGGACAGGTAGAACGAGGGGCTACACCTTC
size: NA
D: TRBD1
J: TRBJ1-2
V: TRBV6-1

CDR3: CASSLGGISYNEQFF
DNA: TGCGCCAGCAGCTTGGGGGGGATCTCGTACAATGAGCAGTTCTTC
size: few
D: NA
J: TRBJ2-1
V: TRBV5-1

CDR3: CALGVGSTDTQYF
DNA: TGTGCCCTAGGGGTCGGAAGCACAGATACGCAGTATTTT
size: NA
D: NA
J: TRBJ2-3
V: TRBV28

CDR3: CASSSIQETQYF
DNA: TGTGCCAGCAGTTCCATTCAAGAGACCCAGTACTTC
size: NA
D: NA
J: TRBJ2-5
V: TRBV27

CDR3: CASSSPTGGETQYF
DNA: TGCGCCAGCAGCTCTCCGACAGGGGGAGAGACCCAGTACTTC
size: few
D: TRBD1
J: TRBJ2-5
V: TRBV5-1

CDR3: CSVEFLGARNTEAFF
DNA: TGCAGCGTTGAATTTTTAGGGGCCCGGAACACTGAAGCTTTCTTT
size: NA
D: NA
J: TRBJ1-1
V: TRBV29-1

CDR3: CASSHRAGLAVSGANVLTF
DNA: TGCGCCAGCAGCCACCGGGCAGGACTAGCGGTATCTGGGGCCAACGTCCTGACTTTC
size: NA
D: TRBD2
J: TRBJ2-6
V: TRBV4-1

CDR3: CASSVGPPGSYEQYF
DNA: TGTGCCAGCAGCGTAGGACCTCCCGGCTCCTACGAGCAGTACTTC
size: NA
D: NA
J: TRBJ2-7
V: TRBV9

CDR3: CASSYDPGPSTDTQYF
DNA: TGTGCCAGCAGTTACGATCCCGGCCCGAGCACAGATACGCAGTATTTT
size: few
D: NA
J: TRBJ2-3
V: TRBV6-6

CDR3: CASSLVGLAGNTDTQYF
DNA: TGTGCCAGCAGCCTCGTCGGACTAGCGGGGAACACAGATACGCAGTATTTT
size: NA
D: TRBD2
J: TRBJ2-3
V: TRBV28

CDR3: CASSPHRGVKLETQYF
DNA: TGTGCCAGCAGTCCACACCGGGGGGTGAAGTTGGAGACCCAGTACTTC
size: NA
D: TRBD2
J: TRBJ2-5
V: TRBV25-1

CDR3: CASSQETSGRAVTQYF
DNA: TGTGCCAGCAGCCAAGAGACTAGCGGGAGGGCCGTGACCCAGTACTTC
size: NA
D: TRBD2
J: TRBJ2-5
V: TRBV4-2

CDR3: CASKRTGDEQYF
DNA: TGTGCCAGCAAAAGGACAGGGGACGAGCAGTACTTC
size: NA
D: TRBD1
J: TRBJ2-7
V: TRBV27

CDR3: CATSRDETGLYEQYF
DNA: TGTGCCACCAGCAGAGACGAGACAGGGCTATACGAGCAGTACTTC
size: once
D: TRBD1
J: TRBJ2-7
V: TRBV15

CDR3: CAGDRVGANVLTF
DNA: TGTGCCGGAGACAGGGTTGGGGCCAACGTCCTGACTTTC
size: once
D: TRBD1
J: TRBJ2-6
V: TRBV7-9

CDR3: CAWSTVNEKLFF
DNA: TGTGCCTGGAGTACGGTAAATGAAAAACTGTTTTTT
size: few
D: NA
J: TRBJ1-4
V: TRBV30

CDR3: CASSRDRGYITEAFF
DNA: TGTGCCAGCAGCCGGGACAGGGGGTATATTACTGAAGCTTTCTTT
size: NA
D: TRBD1
J: TRBJ1-1
V: TRBV6-5

CDR3: CSVRRGVGYTEAFF
DNA: TGCAGCGTTCGACGTGGGGTGGGGTACACTGAAGCTTTCTTT
size: NA
D: NA
J: TRBJ1-1
V: TRBV29-1

CDR3: CASSFRLAGNTDTQYF
DNA: TGTGCCAGCAGCTTCAGACTAGCGGGAAACACAGATACGCAGTATTTT
size: NA
D: TRBD2
J: TRBJ2-3
V: TRBV5-4

CDR3: CASSQGPTYEQYF
DNA: TGTGCCAGCTCCCAAGGCCCAACCTACGAGCAGTACTTC
size: NA
D: NA
J: TRBJ2-7
V: TRBV27

CDR3: CASSPLPSGASYNEQFF
DNA: TGTGCCAGCTCACCACTGCCTAGCGGGGCCTCCTACAATGAGCAGTTCTTC
size: few
D: TRBD2
J: TRBJ2-1
V: TRBV18

CDR3: CASSIGWRAVSYEQYF
DNA: TGTGCCAGTAGTATAGGCTGGAGAGCGGTCTCCTACGAGCAGTACTTC
size: NA
D: NA
J: TRBJ2-7
V: TRBV19

CDR3: CSVRVSNQPQHF
DNA: TGCAGCGTTAGGGTTAGCAATCAGCCCCAGCATTTT
size: few
D: NA
J: TRBJ1-5
V: TRBV29-1

CDR3: CASSSGNGYEQYF
DNA: TGTGCCAGCAGTTCCGGGAATGGGTACGAGCAGTACTTC
size: NA
D: NA
J: TRBJ2-7
V: TRBV27